This paragraph covers one T cell receptor (beta chain) sequence. The antigen is undetermined. Germline lookup yields CDR1 ENHRY and CDR2 SYGVKD. The J segment lost 3 bases and the V segment lost 2 bases, leaving 5 bases of the junction unmatched. The CDR3 is 15 residues long. This sample stems from a study of cytomegalovirus exposure and HLA in healthy donors. Study-level results: After further analysis at a later stage, around 17,000 TCR beta sequences were associated with HLA alleles at 0.05 false discovery rate. In a later analysis, common viral pathogens appeared linked to several of the most significant clusters.

Primers included in the PCR were 60 Vbeta and 13 Jbeta primers. TCRdb keeps only in-frame clones here, not all; method: immunoSEQ multiplex PCR. This table holds around 110,000 clones, around three quarters found once. The sequencing input was PBMCs. V and J are TRBV10-3 and TRBJ2-7, with 9 positions matching TRBD1. This TCR was recovered from a young man in good health and CMV-seropositive. The CDR3 coding sequence is TGTGCCATCAGTGAGGGACAGGGGAAATTCTACGAGCAGTACTTC. Amino acids: CAISEGQGKFYEQYF.